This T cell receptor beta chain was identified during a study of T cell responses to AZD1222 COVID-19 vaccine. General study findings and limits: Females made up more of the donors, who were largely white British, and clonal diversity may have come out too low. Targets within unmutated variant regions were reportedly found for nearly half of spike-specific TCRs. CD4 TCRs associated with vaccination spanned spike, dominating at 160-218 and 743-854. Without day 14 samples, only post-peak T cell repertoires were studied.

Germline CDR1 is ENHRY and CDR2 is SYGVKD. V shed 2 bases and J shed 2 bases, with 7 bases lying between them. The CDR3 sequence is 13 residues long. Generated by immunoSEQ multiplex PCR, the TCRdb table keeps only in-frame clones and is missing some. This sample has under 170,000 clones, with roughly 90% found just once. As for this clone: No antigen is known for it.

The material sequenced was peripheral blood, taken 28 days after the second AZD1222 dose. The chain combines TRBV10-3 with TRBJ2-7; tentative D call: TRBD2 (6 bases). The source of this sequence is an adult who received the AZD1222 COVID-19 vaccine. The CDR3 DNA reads TGTGCCATCAGTGAGGGGGAGGCCTACGAGCAGTACTTC. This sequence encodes CAISEGEAYEQYF.